The clone carrying this T cell receptor beta chain was seen at least ten times. Its antigen is not identified. The data were taken from a study of T-cell reconstitution after alpha-beta-depleted transplantation in children. Preparing the TCRbeta library involved the use of unique molecular identifiers. One entry per CDR3 protein, called by TCRdb with MiXCR from the PCR reads. This sample has 200,000 to 250,000 distinct CDR3 sequences, with less than 9% found just once. V trimming: 2 bases; J trimming: 1 base; junction bases outside the gene matches: 5. Germline V gene sequence: CDR1 SGHRS, CDR2 YFSETQ. This CDR3 has 15 amino acids. Study findings and constraints: TCRbeta diversity was high at day 60 in some patients (a result of surviving recipient T cells and thymic progenitors). Diversity and T-cell counts at one year after transplant derived mostly from new T cells. Several hundred rapidly expanded clones from non-depleted graft cells reportedly supplied alpha-beta T cells about two months post-transplant.

This sequence originates from a male patient younger than 18 who had a stem cell transplant for acute lymphoblastic leukemia, so the T cells may come from the graft donor. The specimen comprised PBMCs, mostly from graft donor cells, sampled 180 days after TCRalphabeta/CD19-depleted stem cell transplant. The chain is built from TRBV5-1 and TRBJ2-5, with 7 bases aligning to TRBD2. This chain's CDR3 is CASSFERGIQETQYF. The CDR3 DNA follows: TGCGCCAGCAGCTTTGAGCGGGGTATCCAAGAGACCCAGTACTTC.